This entry features one T cell receptor (beta chain) sequence. This record belongs to a study of T cells in Graves' hyperthyroidism and ophthalmopathy. RNA transcripts served as the template for amplifying TCR beta CDR3 regions. The HTBI primer set served for first-round RT-PCR of the TCR CDR3. Each CDR3 protein is one row after TCRdb ran MiXCR on the multiplex PCR reads. The profile shows 300,000 to 400,000 distinct CDR3 sequences, 14% of them singletons. Trimming removed 9 bases from V and 6 bases from J, with 17 bases in between. Germline V lookup: CDR1 LGHDT, CDR2 YNNKEL (reference sequence). The CDR3 extends over 14 amino acids.

The rearrangement links TRBV3-1 to TRBJ2-2; D gene unclear. The receptor was derived from a woman under 40 with Graves' ophthalmopathy. Sequencing was carried out using blood. The CDR3 DNA reads TGTGCCAGTACTCCCAGCCGGGCTGCCGGGGAGCTGTTTTTT. Amino acid sequence: CASTPSRAAGELFF.